The table lists the clone carrying this TCR beta chain with a few counts. Its target is unknown. TCRdb itself ran the 5' RACE reads through MiXCR, one entry per CDR3 protein. The sample records 500,000 to 550,000 distinct CDR3 sequences, around 21% being singletons. These data originate in a study of T-cell memory formation after mild COVID-19. Study-level background: Largely, TCR clusters stayed within a single donor. General study findings and limits: Clones that shrank (day 15 to 85) were balanced CD4/CD8, whereas later expanders leaned CD4+.

Germline lookup yields CDR1 MNHEY and CDR2 SVGAGI. V lost 4 bases, J lost 5 bases, and 1 base stayed unmatched. The CDR3 runs 13 residues. The sequencing sample was made of PBMCs or a T cell subset sorted from them (not recorded which). The clonotype was recovered from an adult woman who had mild COVID-19 (a few samples of this study predate the infection). Cell type and time point are not known. This rearrangement joins TRBV6-5 to TRBJ1-2; 10 bases align to TRBD1. DNA for the CDR3: TGTGCCAGCAGTTGGACAGGGGGATATGGCTACACCTTC. Encoded protein: CASSWTGGYGYTF.